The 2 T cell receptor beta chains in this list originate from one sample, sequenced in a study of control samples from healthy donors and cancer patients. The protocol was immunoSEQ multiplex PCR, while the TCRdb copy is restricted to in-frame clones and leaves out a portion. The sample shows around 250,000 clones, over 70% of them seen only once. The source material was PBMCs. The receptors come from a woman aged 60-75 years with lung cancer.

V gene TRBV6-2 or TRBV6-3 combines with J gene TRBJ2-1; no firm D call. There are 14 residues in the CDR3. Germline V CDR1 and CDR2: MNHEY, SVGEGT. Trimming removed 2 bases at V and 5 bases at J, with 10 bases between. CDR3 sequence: CASSYHARNNEQFF. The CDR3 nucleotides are TGTGCCAGCAGTTACCACGCTCGGAACAATGAGCAGTTCTTC.

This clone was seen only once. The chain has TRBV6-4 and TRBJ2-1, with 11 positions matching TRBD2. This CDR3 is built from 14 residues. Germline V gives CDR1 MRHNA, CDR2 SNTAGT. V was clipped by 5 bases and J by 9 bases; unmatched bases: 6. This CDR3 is CASSQASGGTEQFF. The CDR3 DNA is TGTGCCAGCAGTCAGGCTAGCGGGGGGACTGAGCAGTTCTTC.